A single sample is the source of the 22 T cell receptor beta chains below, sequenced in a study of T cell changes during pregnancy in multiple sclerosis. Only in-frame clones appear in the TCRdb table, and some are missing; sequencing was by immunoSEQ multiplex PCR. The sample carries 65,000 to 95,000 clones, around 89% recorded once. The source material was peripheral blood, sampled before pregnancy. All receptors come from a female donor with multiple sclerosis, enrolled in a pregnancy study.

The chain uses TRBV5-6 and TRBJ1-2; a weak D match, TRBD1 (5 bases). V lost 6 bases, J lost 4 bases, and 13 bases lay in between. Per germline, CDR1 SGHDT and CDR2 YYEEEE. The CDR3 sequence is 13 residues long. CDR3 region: CASTWGEAYGYTF. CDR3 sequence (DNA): TGTGCCAGCACCTGGGGGGAGGCCTATGGCTACACCTTC.

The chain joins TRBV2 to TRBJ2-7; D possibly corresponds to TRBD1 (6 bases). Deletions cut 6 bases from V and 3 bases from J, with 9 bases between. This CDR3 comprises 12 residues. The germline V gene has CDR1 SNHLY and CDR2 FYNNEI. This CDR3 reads CASSLDSYEQYF. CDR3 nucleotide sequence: TGTGCCAGCAGCTTGGACAGCTACGAGCAGTACTTC.

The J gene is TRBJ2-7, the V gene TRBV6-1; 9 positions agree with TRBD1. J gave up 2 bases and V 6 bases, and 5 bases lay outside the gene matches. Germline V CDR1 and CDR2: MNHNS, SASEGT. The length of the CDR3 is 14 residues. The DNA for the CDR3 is TGTGCCAGCAGAGTGGGGACAGGGCCCTACGAGCAGTACTTC. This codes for CASRVGTGPYEQYF.

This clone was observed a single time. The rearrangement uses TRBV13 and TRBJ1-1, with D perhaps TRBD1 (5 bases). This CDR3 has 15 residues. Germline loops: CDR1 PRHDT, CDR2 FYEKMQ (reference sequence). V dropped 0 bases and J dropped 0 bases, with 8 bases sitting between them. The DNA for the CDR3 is TGTGCCAGCAGCTTAGGGGGGGGGATGAACACTGAAGCTTTCTTT. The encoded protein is CASSLGGGMNTEAFF.

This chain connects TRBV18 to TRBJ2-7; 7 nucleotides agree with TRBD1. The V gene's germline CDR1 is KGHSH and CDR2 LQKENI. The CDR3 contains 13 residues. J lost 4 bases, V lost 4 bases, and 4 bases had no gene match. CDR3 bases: TGTGCCAGCTCACAGGGACAGACTTACGAGCAGTACTTC. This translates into CASSQGQTYEQYF. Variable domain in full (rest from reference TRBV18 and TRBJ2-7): NAGVMQNPRHLVRRRGQEARLRCSPMKGHSHVYWYRQLPEEGLKFMVYLQKENIIDESGMPKERFSAEFPKEGPSILRIQQVVRGDSAAYFCASSQGQTYEQYFGPGTRLTVT.

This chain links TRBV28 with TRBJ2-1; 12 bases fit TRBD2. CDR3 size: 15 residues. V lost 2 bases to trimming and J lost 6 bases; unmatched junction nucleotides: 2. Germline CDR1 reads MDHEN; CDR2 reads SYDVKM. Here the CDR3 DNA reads TGTGCCAGCAGTTTACTAGCGGGGGGGGGCAATGAGCAGTTCTTC. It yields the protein CASSLLAGGGNEQFF.

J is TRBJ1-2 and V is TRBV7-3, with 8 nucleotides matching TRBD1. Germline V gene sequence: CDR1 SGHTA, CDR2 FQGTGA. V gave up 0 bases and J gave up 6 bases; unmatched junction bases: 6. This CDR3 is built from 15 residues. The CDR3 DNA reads TGTGCCAGCAGCTTAACTCCGGGACAGGTGCATGGCTACACCTTC. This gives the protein CASSLTPGQVHGYTF.

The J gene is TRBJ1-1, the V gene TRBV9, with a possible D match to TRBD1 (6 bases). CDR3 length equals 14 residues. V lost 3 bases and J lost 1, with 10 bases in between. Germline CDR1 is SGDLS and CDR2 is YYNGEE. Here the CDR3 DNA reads TGTGCCAGCAGCGCTAAACAGGGGAACACTGAAGCTTTCTTT. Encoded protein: CASSAKQGNTEAFF.

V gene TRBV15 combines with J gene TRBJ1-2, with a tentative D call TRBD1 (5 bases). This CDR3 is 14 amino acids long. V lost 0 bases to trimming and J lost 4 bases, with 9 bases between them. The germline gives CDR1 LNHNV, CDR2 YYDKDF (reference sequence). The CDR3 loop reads CATSREGQVYGYTF. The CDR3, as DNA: TGTGCCACCAGCAGAGAGGGGCAGGTCTATGGCTACACCTTC.

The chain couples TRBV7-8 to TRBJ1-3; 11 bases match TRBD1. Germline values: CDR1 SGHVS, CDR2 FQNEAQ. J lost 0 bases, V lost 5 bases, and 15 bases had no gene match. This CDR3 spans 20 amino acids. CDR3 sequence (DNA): TGTGCCAGCAGCCTCCTGGCCGGGACAGGGGGTTTCAGCTCTGGAAACACCATATATTTT. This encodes CASSLLAGTGGFSSGNTIYF.

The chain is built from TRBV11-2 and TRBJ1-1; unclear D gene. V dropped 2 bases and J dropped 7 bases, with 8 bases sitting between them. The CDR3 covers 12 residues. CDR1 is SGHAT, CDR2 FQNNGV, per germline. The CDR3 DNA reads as TGTGCCAGCAGCTTATACAGTAGTGAAGCTTTCTTT. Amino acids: CASSLYSSEAFF.

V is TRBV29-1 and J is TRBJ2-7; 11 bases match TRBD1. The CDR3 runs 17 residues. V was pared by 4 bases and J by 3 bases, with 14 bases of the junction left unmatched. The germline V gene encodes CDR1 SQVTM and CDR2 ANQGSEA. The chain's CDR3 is CSVVLRDRGIPNYEQYF. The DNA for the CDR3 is TGCAGCGTTGTCCTCCGGGACAGGGGGATCCCTAACTACGAGCAGTACTTC.

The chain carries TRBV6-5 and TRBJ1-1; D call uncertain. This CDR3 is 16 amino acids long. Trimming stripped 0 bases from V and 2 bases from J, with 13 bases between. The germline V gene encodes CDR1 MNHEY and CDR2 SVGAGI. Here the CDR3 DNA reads TGTGCCAGCAGTTACTCTTTTGGCAGCGTTAACACTGAAGCTTTCTTT. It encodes CASSYSFGSVNTEAFF.

The CDR3 coding sequence is TGTGCCAGCAGCTCACCAGGGGTTGGATCACCCCTCCACTTT. It encodes CASSSPGVGSPLHF. The chain recombines TRBV5-6 with TRBJ1-6; a weak D match, TRBD1 (6 bases). The V end was cut by 3 bases, the J end by 10 bases, with 14 bases between. CDR3 size: 14 residues. Germline CDR1 is SGHDT and CDR2 is YYEEEE.

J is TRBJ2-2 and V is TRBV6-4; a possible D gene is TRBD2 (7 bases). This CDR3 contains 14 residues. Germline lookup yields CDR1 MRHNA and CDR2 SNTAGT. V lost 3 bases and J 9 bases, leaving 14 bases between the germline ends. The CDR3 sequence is CASSEEAGARELFF. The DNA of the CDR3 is TGTGCCAGCAGTGAAGAGGCGGGGGCGAGGGAGCTGTTTTTT.

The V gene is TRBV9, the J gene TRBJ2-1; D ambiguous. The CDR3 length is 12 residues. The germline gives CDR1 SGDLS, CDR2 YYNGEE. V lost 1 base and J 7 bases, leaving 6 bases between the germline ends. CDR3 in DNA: TGTGCCAGCAGCGTAATCACAAATGAGCAGTTCTTC. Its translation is CASSVITNEQFF.

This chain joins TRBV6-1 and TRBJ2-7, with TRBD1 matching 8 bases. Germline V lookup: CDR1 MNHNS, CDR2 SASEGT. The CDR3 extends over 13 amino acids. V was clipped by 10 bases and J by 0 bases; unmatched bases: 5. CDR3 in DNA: TGTGCCATCGCGACAGGGGCCTCCTACGAGCAGTACTTC. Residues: CAIATGASYEQYF.

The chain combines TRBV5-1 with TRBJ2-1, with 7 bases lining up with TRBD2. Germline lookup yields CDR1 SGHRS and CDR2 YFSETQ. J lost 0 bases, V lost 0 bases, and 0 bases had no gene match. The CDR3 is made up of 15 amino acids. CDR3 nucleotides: TGCGCCAGCAGCTTGGGGGGGGGCTCCTACAATGAGCAGTTCTTC. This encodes CASSLGGGSYNEQFF.

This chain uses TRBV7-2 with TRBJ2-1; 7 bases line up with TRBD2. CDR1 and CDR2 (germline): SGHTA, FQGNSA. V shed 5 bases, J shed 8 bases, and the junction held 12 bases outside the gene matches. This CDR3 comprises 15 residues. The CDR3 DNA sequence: TGTGCCAGCAGCCTACGGACTAGGGGACTGGATGAGCAGTTCTTC. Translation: CASSLRTRGLDEQFF.

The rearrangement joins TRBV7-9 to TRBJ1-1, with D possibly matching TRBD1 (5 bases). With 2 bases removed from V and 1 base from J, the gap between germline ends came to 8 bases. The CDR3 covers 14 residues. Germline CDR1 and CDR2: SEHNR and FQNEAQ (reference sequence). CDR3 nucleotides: TGTGCCAGCAGCTTACGGGGGGAGAACACTGAAGCTTTCTTT. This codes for CASSLRGENTEAFF.

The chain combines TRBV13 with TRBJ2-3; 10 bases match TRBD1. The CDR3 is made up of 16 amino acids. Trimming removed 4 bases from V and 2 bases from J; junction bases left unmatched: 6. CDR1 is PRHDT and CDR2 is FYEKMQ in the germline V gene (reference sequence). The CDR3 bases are TGTGCCAGCAGCTCGGACAGGGGGGGAATCACAGATACGCAGTATTTT. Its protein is CASSSDRGGITDTQYF.

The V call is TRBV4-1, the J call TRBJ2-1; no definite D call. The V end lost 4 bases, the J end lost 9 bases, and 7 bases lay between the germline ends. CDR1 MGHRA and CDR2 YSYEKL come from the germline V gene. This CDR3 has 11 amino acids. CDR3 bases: TGCGCCAGCAGCCGACACAGTGAGCAGTTCTTC. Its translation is CASSRHSEQFF.